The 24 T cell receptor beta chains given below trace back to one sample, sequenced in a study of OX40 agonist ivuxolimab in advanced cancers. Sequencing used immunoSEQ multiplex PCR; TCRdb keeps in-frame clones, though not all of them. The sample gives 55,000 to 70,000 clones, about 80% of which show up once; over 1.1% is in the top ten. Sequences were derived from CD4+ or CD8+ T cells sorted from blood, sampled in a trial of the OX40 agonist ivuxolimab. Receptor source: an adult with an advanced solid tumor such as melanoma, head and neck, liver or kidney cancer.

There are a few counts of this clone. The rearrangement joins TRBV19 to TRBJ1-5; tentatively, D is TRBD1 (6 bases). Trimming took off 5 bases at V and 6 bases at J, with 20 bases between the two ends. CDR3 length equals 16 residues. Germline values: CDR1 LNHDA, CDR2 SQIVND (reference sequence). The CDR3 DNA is TGTGCCAGTAGTTGGACAGTCCAGGAAATCTTTCAGCCCCAGCATTTT. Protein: CASSWTVQEIFQPQHF.

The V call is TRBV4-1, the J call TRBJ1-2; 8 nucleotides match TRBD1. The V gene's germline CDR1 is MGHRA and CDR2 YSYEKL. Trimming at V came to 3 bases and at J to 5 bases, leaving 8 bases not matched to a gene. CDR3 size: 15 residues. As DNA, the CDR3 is TGCGCCAGCAGCCAGGTCGGGACAGGCGGATATGGCTACACCTTC. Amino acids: CASSQVGTGGYGYTF.

CDR3 bases: TGTGCACATCGGGGGAGGGAGGCATATGGCTACACCTTC. Protein: CAHRGREAYGYTF. The chain uses TRBV28 and TRBJ1-2, with D possibly matching TRBD1 (5 bases). Germline V CDR1 and CDR2: MDHEN, SYDVKM. There are 13 residues in the CDR3.

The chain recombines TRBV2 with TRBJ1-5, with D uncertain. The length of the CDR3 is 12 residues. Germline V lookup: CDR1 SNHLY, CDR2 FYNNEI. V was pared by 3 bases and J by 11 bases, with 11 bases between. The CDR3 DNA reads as TGTGCCAGCAGTGAGCCGTCTCCGACCCAGCATTTT. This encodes CASSEPSPTQHF.

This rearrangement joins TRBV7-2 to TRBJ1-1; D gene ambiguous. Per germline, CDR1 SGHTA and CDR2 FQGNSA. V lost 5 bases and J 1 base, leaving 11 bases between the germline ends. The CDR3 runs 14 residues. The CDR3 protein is CASSVRGPNTEAFF. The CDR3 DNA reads TGTGCCAGCAGCGTACGCGGCCCGAACACTGAAGCTTTCTTT.

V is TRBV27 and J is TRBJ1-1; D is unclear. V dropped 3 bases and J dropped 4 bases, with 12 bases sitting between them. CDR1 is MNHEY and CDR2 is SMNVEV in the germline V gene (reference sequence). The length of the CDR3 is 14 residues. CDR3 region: CASSFGAGGTEAFF. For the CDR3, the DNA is TGTGCCAGCAGTTTTGGCGCGGGAGGCACTGAAGCTTTCTTT.

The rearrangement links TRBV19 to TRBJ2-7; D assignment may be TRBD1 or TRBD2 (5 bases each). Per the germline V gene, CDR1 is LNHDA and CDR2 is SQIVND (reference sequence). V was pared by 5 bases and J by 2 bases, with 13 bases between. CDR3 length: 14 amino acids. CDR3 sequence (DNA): TGTGCCAGTAGTCCGACAGCGACTACCTACGAGCAGTACTTC. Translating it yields CASSPTATTYEQYF.

The CDR3, as DNA: TGCAGCGTCCCGTTGTGGGGGGTC. It codes for CSVPLWGV. The J gene is TRBJ2-7, the V gene TRBV29-1; perhaps D is TRBD1 or TRBD2 (5 bases each). Germline V gives CDR1 SQVTM, CDR2 ANQGSEA. The CDR3 extends over 8 amino acids.

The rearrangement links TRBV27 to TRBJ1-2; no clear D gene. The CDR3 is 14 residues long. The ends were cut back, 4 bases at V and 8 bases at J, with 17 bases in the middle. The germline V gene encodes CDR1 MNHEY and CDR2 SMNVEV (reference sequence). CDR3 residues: CASSSLPGYAGYTF. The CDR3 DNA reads TGTGCCAGCAGTTCGCTACCGGGTTACGCGGGCTACACCTTC.

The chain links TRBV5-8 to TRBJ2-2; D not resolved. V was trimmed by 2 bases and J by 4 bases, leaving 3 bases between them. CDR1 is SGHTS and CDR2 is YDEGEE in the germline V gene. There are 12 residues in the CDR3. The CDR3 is CASSFLTGELFF. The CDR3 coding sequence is TGTGCCAGCAGCTTTCTCACCGGGGAGCTGTTTTTT.

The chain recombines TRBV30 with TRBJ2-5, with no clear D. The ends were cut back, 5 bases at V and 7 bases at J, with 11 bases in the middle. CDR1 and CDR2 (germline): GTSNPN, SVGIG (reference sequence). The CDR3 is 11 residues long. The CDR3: CAWGMGSTQYF. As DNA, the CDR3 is TGTGCCTGGGGTATGGGATCGACCCAGTACTTC.

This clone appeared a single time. The CDR3 nucleotides read TGTGCCAGCAGCCAAGAGGGACCGAACTATGGCTACACCTTC. Its protein is CASSQEGPNYGYTF. The chain couples TRBV14 to TRBJ1-2; perhaps TRBD1 as D (5 bases). V lost 0 bases and J lost 2, with 7 bases in between. Germline CDR1 SGHDN, CDR2 FVKESK. This CDR3 has 14 residues.

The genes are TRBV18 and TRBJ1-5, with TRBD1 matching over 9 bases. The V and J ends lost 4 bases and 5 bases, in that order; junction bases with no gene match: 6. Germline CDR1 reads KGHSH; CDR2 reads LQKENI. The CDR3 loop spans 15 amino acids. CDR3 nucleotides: TGTGCCAGCTCACGACCGGGACAGGGAGATCAGCCCCAGCATTTT. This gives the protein CASSRPGQGDQPQHF.

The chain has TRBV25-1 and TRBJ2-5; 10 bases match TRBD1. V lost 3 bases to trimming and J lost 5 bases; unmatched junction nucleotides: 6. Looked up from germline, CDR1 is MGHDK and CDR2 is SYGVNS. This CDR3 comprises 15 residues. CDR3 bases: TGTGCCAGCAGTGAGATGAGGGGACAGGGGGAGACCCAGTACTTC. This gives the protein CASSEMRGQGETQYF.

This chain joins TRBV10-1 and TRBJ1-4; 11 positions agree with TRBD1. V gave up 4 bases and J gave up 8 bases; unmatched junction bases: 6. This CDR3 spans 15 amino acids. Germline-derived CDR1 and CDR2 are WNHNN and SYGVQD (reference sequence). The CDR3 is CASSAPGQGDEKLFF. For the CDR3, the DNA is TGCGCCAGCAGTGCACCGGGACAGGGGGACGAAAAACTGTTTTTT.

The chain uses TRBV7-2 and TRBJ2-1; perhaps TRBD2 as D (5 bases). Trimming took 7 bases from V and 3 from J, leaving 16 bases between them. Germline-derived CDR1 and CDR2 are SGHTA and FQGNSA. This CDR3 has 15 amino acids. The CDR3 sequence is CASTQIDGIYNEQFF. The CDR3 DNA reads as TGTGCCAGCACCCAAATCGACGGGATCTACAATGAGCAGTTCTTC.

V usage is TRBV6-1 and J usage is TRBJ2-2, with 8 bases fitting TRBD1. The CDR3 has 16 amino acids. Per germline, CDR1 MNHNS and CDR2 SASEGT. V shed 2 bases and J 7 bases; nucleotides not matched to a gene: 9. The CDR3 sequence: CASSEQPGGNDGELFF. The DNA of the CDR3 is TGTGCCAGCAGTGAACAGCCAGGGGGCAACGACGGGGAGCTGTTTTTT.

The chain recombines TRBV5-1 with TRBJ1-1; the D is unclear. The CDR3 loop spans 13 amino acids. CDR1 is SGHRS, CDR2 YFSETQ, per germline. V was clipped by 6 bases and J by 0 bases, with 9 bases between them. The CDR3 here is CASTEPMNTEAFF. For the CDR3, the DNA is TGCGCCAGCACTGAACCCATGAACACTGAAGCTTTCTTT. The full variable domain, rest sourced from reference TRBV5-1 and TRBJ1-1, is KAGVTQTPRYLIKTRGQQVTLSCSPISGHRSVSWYQQTPGQGLQFLFEYFSETQRNKGNFPGRFSGRQFSNSRSEMNVSTLELGDSALYLCASTEPMNTEAFFGQGTRLTVV.

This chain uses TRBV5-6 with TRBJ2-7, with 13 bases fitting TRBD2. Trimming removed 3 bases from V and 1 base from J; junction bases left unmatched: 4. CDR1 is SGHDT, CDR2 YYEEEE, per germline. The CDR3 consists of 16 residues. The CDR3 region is CASSSVTSGRSYEQYF. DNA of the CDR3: TGTGCCAGCAGCTCGGTGACTAGCGGGAGGTCCTACGAGCAGTACTTC.

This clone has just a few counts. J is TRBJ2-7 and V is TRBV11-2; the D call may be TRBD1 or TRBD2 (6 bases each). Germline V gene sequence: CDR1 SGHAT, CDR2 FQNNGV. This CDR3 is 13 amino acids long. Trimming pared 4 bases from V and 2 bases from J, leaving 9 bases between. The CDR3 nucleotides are TGTGCCAGCAGCTCGAGGGGGGCCTACGAGCAGTACTTC. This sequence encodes CASSSRGAYEQYF.

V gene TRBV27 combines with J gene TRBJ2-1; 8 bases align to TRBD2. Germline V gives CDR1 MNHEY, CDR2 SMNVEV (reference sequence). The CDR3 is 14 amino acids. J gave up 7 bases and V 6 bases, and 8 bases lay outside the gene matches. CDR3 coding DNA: TGTGCCAGCAGCCCGGGGGGGCCGTGGAATGAGCAGTTCTTC. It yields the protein CASSPGGPWNEQFF.

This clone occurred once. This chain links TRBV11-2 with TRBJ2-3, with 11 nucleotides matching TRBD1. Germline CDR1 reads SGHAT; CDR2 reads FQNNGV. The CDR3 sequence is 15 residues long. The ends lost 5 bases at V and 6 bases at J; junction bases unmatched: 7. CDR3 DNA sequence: TGTGCCAGCAGCCCGAGGACAGGGGGCTACGATACGCAGTATTTT. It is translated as CASSPRTGGYDTQYF. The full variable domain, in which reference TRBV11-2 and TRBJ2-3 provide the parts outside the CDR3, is EAGVAQSPRYKIIEKRQSVAFWCNPISGHATLYWYQQILGQGPKLLIQFQNNGVVDDSQLPKDRFSAERLKGVDSTLKIQPAKLEDSAVYLCASSPRTGGYDTQYFGPGTRLTVL.

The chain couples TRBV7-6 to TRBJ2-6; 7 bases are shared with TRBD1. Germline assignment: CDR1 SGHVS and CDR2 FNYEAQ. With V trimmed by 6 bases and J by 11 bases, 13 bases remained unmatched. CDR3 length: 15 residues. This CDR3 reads CASRAGTANAYVLTF. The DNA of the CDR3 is TGTGCCAGCAGGGCCGGGACAGCTAACGCCTACGTCCTGACTTTC.

Here the CDR3 reads CASAPRRQRTEAFF. The CDR3 coding sequence is TGTGCCAGCGCCCCCCGTAGACAAAGGACTGAAGCTTTCTTT. The chain couples TRBV6-6 to TRBJ1-1; no reliable D call. Germline V lookup: CDR1 MNHNY, CDR2 SVGAGI (reference sequence). The CDR3 extends over 14 amino acids. With 8 bases removed from V and 5 bases from J, the gap between germline ends came to 18 bases.